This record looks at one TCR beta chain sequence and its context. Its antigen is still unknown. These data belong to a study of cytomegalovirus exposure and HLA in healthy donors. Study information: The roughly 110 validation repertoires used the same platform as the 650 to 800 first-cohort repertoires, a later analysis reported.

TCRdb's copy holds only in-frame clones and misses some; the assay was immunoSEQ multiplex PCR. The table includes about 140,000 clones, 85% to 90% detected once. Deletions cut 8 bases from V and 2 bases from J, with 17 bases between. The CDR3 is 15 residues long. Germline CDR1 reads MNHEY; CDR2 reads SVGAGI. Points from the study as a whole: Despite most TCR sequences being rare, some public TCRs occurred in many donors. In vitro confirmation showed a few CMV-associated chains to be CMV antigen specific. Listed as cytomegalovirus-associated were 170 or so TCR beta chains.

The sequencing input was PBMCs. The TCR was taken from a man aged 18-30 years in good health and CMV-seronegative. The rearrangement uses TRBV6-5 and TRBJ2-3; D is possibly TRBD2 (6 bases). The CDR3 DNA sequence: TGTGCCAGCCGGGGGTGGCTGGGGCCCACAGATACGCAGTATTTT. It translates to CASRGWLGPTDTQYF.